Each of the 18 T cell receptor beta chains below was sequenced from the same sample in a study of shared clonotypes between healthy human individuals. The repertoire was sequenced with immunoSEQ multiplex PCR; TCRdb's copy has only in-frame clones and lacks some. The sample has roughly 1 million clones; about 74% are singletons. The specimen was memory CD4+ T cells sorted from blood. As to subset: CD45RA-negative fraction. These receptors were collected from a man younger than 35 in good health.

The chain recombines TRBV5-8 with TRBJ2-3, with 7 nucleotides matching TRBD1. The CDR3 has 16 residues. Germline CDR1 and CDR2: SGHTS and YDEGEE. V gave up 0 bases and J gave up 2 bases; unmatched junction bases: 6. The CDR3 here is CASSLAARGNTDTQYF. The CDR3 DNA sequence: TGTGCCAGCAGCTTGGCCGCCAGGGGGAACACAGATACGCAGTATTTT.

This clone was detected only a few times. This chain uses TRBV4-1 with TRBJ1-5; 9 bases line up with TRBD1. Trimming cost V 1 base and J 7 bases; bases outside gene matches: 5. The CDR3 is made up of 15 amino acids. Per the germline V gene, CDR1 is MGHRA and CDR2 is YSYEKL. DNA of the CDR3: TGCGCCAGCAGCCAAGCGGGACAGGGCGTCCAGCCCCAGCATTTT. It translates to CASSQAGQGVQPQHF.

This chain connects TRBV5-6 to TRBJ2-3; 8 nucleotides line up with TRBD1. CDR3 length: 15 amino acids. Trimming cost V 5 bases and J 1 base; bases outside gene matches: 6. Germline V gives CDR1 SGHDT, CDR2 YYEEEE. CDR3 sequence: CASRVQGVGTDTQYF. DNA for the CDR3: TGTGCCAGCAGGGTACAGGGGGTCGGCACAGATACGCAGTATTTT.

This chain connects TRBV5-1 to TRBJ2-5; D is uncertain. CDR1 and CDR2 (germline): SGHRS, YFSETQ. Trimming pared 3 bases from V and 0 bases from J, leaving 15 bases between. The length of the CDR3 is 16 residues. The CDR3 bases are TGCGCCAGCAGCTATGGAACCAATAATAACCAAGAGACCCAGTACTTC. Amino acids: CASSYGTNNNQETQYF.

Ten or more counts support this clone. The V and J genes are TRBV7-9 and TRBJ2-7, with D possibly called TRBD1 or TRBD2 (5 bases each). Deletions cut 0 bases from V and 6 bases from J, with 9 bases between. Germline V gene data show CDR1 as SEHNR and CDR2 as FQNEAQ (reference sequence). CDR3 size: 13 residues. CDR3 coding DNA: TGTGCCAGCAGCTTAGCGGATGGGGGCGAGCAGTACTTC. This translates into CASSLADGGEQYF. The full variable domain, its missing parts supplied by reference TRBV7-9 and TRBJ2-7, is DTGVSQNPRHKITKRGQNVTFRCDPISEHNRLYWYRQTLGQGPEFLTYFQNEAQLEKSRLLSDRFSAERPKGSFSTLEIQRTEQGDSAMYLCASSLADGGEQYFGPGTRLTVT.

This clone was counted only a few times. The chain combines TRBV7-2 with TRBJ2-7, with 9 bases matching TRBD2. Germline CDR1 is SGHTA and CDR2 is FQGNSA. This CDR3 spans 16 amino acids. The trim removed 2 bases at V and 6 bases at J, leaving 11 bases unmatched. CDR3 nucleotide sequence: TGTGCCAGCAGCTTATCCCCATCGGGACTAGCTGGCGAGCAGTACTTC. Protein sequence: CASSLSPSGLAGEQYF.

The chain couples TRBV6-1 to TRBJ1-5, with TRBD1 identical over 7 bases. This CDR3 is built from 15 residues. Trimming cost V 4 bases and J 6 bases; bases outside gene matches: 9. Germline V CDR1 and CDR2: MNHNS, SASEGT. CDR3 DNA sequence: TGTGCCAGCAGTGCCAAACAGGGGCGGGTTCAGCCCCAGCATTTT. Its protein is CASSAKQGRVQPQHF.

V and J are TRBV7-2 and TRBJ2-3; D possibly corresponds to TRBD2 (5 bases). The CDR3 runs 15 residues. V was cut by 2 bases and J by 4 bases, with 13 bases left in between. Germline CDR1 is SGHTA and CDR2 is FQGNSA. CDR3 protein: CASSLLGVESDTQYF. Here the CDR3 DNA reads TGTGCCAGCAGCTTATTGGGAGTTGAGTCAGATACGCAGTATTTT.

The gene calls are TRBV7-2 and TRBJ2-7, with D perhaps TRBD2 (5 bases). The CDR3 covers 15 residues. CDR1 SGHTA and CDR2 FQGNSA come from the germline V gene. The V gene lost 4 bases and the J gene lost 6 bases, with 19 bases spanning the gap. CDR3 protein: CASSSSRPAASEQYF. In DNA form, the CDR3 reads TGTGCCAGCAGCTCAAGCCGGCCAGCGGCCTCCGAGCAGTACTTC.

This chain joins TRBV5-4 and TRBJ2-2, with D hard to call. CDR1 SGHNT and CDR2 YYREEE come from the germline V gene (reference sequence). The length of the CDR3 is 12 residues. Trimming shortened V by 5 bases and J by 2 bases, and 4 bases separated the two germline ends. The CDR3 spells CASRRNTGELFF. The CDR3 DNA follows: TGTGCCAGCAGGAGAAACACCGGGGAGCTGTTTTTT.

The chain has TRBV11-2 and TRBJ2-3, with 8 nucleotides matching TRBD2. V lost 5 bases, J lost 1 base, and 5 bases stayed unmatched. The CDR3 loop spans 15 amino acids. Germline CDR1 and CDR2: SGHAT and FQNNGV. CDR3 in DNA: TGTGCCAGCAGCATAGCCGGGGGGGGCACAGATACGCAGTATTTT. Residues: CASSIAGGGTDTQYF.

This clone occurred a few times. The CDR3 here is CASSLRTVRYGYTF. CDR3 DNA: TGTGCCAGCAGTTTGAGGACAGTTCGTTATGGCTACACCTTC. The chain links TRBV2 to TRBJ1-2, with a possible D match to TRBD1 (6 bases). The CDR3 contains 14 residues. Germline values: CDR1 SNHLY, CDR2 FYNNEI. Trimming took 5 bases from V and 5 from J, leaving 15 bases between them. Complete variable domain (other parts from reference TRBV2 and TRBJ1-2): EPEVTQTPSHQVTQMGQEVILRCVPISNHLYFYWYRQILGQKVEFLVSFYNNEISEKSEIFDDQFSVERPDGSNFTLKIRSTKLEDSAMYFCASSLRTVRYGYTFGSGTRLTVV.

V and J are TRBV7-2 and TRBJ1-6; 7 bases are shared with TRBD1. There are 15 residues in the CDR3. J gave up 10 bases and V 6 bases, and 12 bases lay outside the gene matches. Germline loops: CDR1 SGHTA, CDR2 FQGNSA. Here the CDR3 reads CASRRSTGSGSPLHF. CDR3 nucleotides: TGTGCCAGCAGAAGATCGACAGGGAGCGGGTCACCCCTCCACTTT. The full variable domain, rest sourced from reference TRBV7-2 and TRBJ1-6, is GAGVSQSPSNKVTEKGKDVELRCDPISGHTALYWYRQSLGQGLEFLIYFQGNSAPDKSGLPSDRFSAERTGGSVSTLTIQRTQQEDSAVYLCASRRSTGSGSPLHFGNGTRLTVT.

V and J are TRBV7-2 and TRBJ2-5; TRBD2 aligns across 11 bases. The ends lost 4 bases at V and 10 bases at J; junction bases unmatched: 5. The CDR3 totals 13 residues. Germline values: CDR1 SGHTA, CDR2 FQGNSA. This CDR3 reads CASSSSGTSGQYF. The DNA for the CDR3 is TGTGCCAGCAGCTCTTCCGGGACTAGCGGCCAGTACTTC.

This clone was observed a handful of times. CDR3 in amino acids: CASSQVNVHQPQHF. The CDR3 bases are TGCGCCAGCAGCCAAGTGAACGTCCATCAGCCCCAGCATTTT. The chain combines TRBV4-1 with TRBJ1-5; no clear D gene. The CDR3 extends over 14 amino acids. Trimming left V 1 base short and J 5 bases short, with 9 bases between. The germline CDR1 and CDR2 sequences are MGHRA and YSYEKL.

The chain uses TRBV5-1 and TRBJ2-2; D is uncertain. This CDR3 contains 14 residues. V dropped 7 bases and J dropped 4 bases, with 14 bases sitting between them. The germline gives CDR1 SGHRS, CDR2 YFSETQ. In DNA, the CDR3 is TGCGCCAGCTGCCCCTACCCCCTCACCGGGGAGCTGTTTTTT. Amino acids: CASCPYPLTGELFF. Full variable domain (outside the CDR3, taken from reference TRBV5-1 and TRBJ2-2): KAGVTQTPRYLIKTRGQQVTLSCSPISGHRSVSWYQQTPGQGLQFLFEYFSETQRNKGNFPGRFSGRQFSNSRSEMNVSTLELGDSALYLCASCPYPLTGELFFGEGSRLTVL.

V is TRBV25-1 and J is TRBJ1-1, with D tentatively TRBD1 (5 bases). The germline CDR1 and CDR2 sequences are MGHDK and SYGVNS. V was cut by 8 bases and J by 1 base, with 20 bases left in between. CDR3 length: 16 amino acids. The CDR3 loop reads CASRSVPGGGNTEAFF. The CDR3 DNA follows: TGTGCCAGCCGATCCGTACCGGGGGGTGGGAACACTGAAGCTTTCTTT.

This clone appeared many times. The chain employs TRBV2 and TRBJ1-6; 8 bases are a match to TRBD1. The CDR3 has 13 residues. CDR1 is SNHLY, CDR2 FYNNEI, per germline. With 10 bases clipped from V and 10 bases from J, the junction kept 9 bases outside the gene matches. Here the CDR3 reads CATQGTGVSPLHF. For the CDR3, the DNA is TGTGCCACCCAGGGGACAGGAGTATCACCCCTCCACTTT.